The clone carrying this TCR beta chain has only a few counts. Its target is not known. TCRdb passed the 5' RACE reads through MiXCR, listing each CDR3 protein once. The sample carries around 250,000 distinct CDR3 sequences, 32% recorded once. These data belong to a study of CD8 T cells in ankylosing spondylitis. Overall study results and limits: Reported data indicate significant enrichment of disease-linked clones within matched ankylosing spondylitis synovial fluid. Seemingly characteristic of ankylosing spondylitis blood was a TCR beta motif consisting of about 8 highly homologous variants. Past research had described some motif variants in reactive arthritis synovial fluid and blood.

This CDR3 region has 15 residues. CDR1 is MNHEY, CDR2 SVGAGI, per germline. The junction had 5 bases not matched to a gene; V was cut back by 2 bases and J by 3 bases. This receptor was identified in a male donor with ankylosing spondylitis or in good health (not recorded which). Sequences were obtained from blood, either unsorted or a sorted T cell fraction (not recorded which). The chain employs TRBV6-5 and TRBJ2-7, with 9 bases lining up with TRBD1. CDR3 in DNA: TGTGCCAGCAGTTACAAGGCGACAGGGGGCTACGAGCAGTACTTC. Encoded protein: CASSYKATGGYEQYF.